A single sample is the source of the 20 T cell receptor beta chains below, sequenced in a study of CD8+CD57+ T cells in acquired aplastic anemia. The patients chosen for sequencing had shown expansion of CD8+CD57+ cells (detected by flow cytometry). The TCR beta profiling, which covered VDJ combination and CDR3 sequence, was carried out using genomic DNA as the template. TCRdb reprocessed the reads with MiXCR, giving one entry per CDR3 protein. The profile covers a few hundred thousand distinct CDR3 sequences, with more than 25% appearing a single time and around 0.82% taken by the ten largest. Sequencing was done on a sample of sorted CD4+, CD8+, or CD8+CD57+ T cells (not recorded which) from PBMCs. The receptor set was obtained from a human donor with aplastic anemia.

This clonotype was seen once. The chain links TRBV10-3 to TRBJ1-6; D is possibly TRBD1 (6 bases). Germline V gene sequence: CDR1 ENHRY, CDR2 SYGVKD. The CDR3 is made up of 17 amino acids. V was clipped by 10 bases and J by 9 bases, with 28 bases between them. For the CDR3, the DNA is TGTGCCACCCGGAGGGGGGGGATGCGGGGTTTGAGTTCACCCCTCCACTTT. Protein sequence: CATRRGGMRGLSSPLHF.

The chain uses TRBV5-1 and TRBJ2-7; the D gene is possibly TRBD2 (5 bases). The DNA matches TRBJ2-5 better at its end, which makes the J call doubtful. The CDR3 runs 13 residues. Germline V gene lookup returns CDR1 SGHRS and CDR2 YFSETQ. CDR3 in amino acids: CASSLTTKETQYF. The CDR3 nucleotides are TGCGCCAGCAGCTTGACGACTAAAGAGACCCAGTACTTC.

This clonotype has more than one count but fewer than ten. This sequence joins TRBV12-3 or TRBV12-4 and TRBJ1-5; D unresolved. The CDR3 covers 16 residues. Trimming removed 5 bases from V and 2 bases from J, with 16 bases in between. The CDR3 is CASSPRTVLGNQPQHF. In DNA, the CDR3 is TGTGCCAGCAGTCCTAGGACGGTCTTGGGCAATCAGCCCCAGCATTTT.

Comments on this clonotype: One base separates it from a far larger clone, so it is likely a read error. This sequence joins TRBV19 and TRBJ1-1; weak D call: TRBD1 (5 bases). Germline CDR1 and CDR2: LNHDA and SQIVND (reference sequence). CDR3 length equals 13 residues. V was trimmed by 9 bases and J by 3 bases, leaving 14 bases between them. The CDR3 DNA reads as TGTGCCAGCAGCTCCGTCAGGGACACTGAAGCTTTCTTT. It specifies CASSSVRDTEAFF.

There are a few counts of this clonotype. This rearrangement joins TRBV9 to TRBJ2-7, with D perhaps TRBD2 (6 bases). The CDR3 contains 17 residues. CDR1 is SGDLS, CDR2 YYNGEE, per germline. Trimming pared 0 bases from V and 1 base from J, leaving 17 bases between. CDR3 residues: CASSVGSSFRESYEQYF. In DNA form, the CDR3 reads TGTGCCAGCAGCGTAGGGTCGAGTTTTCGGGAGTCCTACGAGCAGTACTTC.

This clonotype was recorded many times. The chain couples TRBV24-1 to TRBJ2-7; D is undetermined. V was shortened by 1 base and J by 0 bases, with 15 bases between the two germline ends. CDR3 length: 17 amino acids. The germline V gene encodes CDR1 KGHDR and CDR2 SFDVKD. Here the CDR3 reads CATSDFKAPPDSYEQYF. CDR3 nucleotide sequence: TGTGCCACCAGTGATTTTAAAGCCCCGCCGGACTCCTACGAGCAGTACTTC.

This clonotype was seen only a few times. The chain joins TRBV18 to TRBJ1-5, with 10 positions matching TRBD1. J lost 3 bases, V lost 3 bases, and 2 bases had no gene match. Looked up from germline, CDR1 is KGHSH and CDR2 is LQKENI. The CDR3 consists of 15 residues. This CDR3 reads CASSPDRGTNQPQHF. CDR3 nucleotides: TGTGCCAGCTCACCGGACAGGGGGACCAATCAGCCCCAGCATTTT.

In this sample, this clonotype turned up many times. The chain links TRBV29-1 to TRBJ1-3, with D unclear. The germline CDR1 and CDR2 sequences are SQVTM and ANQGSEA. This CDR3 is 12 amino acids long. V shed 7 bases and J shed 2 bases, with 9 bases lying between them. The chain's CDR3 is CSAGEPGNTIYF. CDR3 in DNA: TGCAGCGCCGGGGAACCTGGAAACACCATATATTTT.

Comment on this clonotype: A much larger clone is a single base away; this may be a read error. The CDR3 loop is CASSSDSDNSLLHF. The DNA for the CDR3 is TGCGCCAGCAGCTCGGACAGCGATAATTCACTCCTCCACTTT. The V and J genes are TRBV5-1 and TRBJ1-6, with D perhaps matching TRBD1 (6 bases). The CDR3 spans 14 residues. CDR1 and CDR2 (germline): SGHRS, YFSETQ.

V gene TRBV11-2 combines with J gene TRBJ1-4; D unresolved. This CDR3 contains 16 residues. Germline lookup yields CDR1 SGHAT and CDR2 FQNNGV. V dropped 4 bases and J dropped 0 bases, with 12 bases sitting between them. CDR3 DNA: TGTGCCAGCAGCTCACGAAGACTGACAACTAATGAAAAACTGTTTTTT. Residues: CASSSRRLTTNEKLFF.

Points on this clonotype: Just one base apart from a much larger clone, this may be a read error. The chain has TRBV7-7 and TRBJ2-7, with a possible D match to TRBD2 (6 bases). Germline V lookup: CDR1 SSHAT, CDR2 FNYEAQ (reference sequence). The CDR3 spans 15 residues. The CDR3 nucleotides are TGTGCTAGCAGCTTAGCACGCGGGGCGCGGTACGAGCAGTACTTC. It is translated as CASSLARGARYEQYF.

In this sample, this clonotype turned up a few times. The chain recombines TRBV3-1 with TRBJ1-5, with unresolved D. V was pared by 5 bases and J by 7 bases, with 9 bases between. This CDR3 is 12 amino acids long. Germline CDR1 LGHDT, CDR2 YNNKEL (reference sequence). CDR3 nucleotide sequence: TGTGCCAGCAGCAATGGGGTCCAGCCCCAGCATTTT. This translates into CASSNGVQPQHF.

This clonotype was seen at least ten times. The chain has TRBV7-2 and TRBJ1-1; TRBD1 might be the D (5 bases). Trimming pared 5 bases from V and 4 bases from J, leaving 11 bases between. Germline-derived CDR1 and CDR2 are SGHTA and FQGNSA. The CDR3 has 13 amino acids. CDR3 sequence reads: CASSLGGFTEAFF. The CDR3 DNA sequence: TGTGCCAGCAGCCTCGGGGGATTCACTGAAGCTTTCTTT.

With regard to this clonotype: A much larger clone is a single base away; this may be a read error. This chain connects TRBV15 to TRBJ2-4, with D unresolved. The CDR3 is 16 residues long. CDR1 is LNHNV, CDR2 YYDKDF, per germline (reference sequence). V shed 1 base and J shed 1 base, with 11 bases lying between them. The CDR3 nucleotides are TGTGCCACCAGCAGAGGCTCCTCATCGGCCAAAAACATTCAGTACTTC. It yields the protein CATSRGSSSAKNIQYF. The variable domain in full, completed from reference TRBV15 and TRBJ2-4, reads DAMVIQNPRYQVTQFGKPVTLSCSQTLNHNVMYWYQQKSSQAPKLLFHYYDKDFNNEADTPDNFQSRRPNTSFCFLDIRSPGLGDTAMYLCATSRGSSSAKNIQYFGAGTRLSVL.

The CDR3 bases are TGTGCCAGCTACTTATCGAACACCGGGGGCGGTCAATCACCCCTCCACTTT. It translates to CASYLSNTGGGQSPLHF. This sequence joins TRBV6-1 and TRBJ1-6, with D tentatively TRBD1 (6 bases). CDR1 MNHNS and CDR2 SASEGT come from the germline V gene. The ends were cut back, 8 bases at V and 10 bases at J, with 27 bases in the middle. The CDR3 consists of 17 residues.

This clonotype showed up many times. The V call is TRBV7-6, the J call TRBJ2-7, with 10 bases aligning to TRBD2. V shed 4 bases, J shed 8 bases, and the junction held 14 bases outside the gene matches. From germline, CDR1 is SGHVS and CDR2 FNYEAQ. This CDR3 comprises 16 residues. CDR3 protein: CASSSLISGGASQQYF. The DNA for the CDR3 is TGTGCCAGCAGCTCCCTCATCAGCGGGGGGGCCTCGCAGCAGTACTTC.

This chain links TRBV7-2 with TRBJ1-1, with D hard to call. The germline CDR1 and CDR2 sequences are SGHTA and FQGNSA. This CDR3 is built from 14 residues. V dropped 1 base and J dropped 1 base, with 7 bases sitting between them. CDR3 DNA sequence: TGTGCCAGCAGCTTAGGTACGGAGAACACTGAAGCTTTCTTT. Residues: CASSLGTENTEAFF. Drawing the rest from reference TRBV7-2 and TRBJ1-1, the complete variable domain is GAGVSQSPSNKVTEKGKDVELRCDPISGHTALYWYRQSLGQGLEFLIYFQGNSAPDKSGLPSDRFSAERTGGSVSTLTIQRTQQEDSAVYLCASSLGTENTEAFFGQGTRLTVV.

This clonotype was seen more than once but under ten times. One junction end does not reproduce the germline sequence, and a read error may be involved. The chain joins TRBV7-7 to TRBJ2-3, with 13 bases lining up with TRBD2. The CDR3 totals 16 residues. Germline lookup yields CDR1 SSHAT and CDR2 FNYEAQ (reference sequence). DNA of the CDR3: TGTGCTAGCAGCCCAGGACTAGCGGGGGCCACAGATACGCAGTATTTT. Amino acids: CASSPGLAGATDTQYF.

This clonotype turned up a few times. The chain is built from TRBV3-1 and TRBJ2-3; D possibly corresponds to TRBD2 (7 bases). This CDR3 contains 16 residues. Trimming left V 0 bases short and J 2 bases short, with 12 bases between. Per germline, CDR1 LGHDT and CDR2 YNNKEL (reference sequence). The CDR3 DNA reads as TGTGCCAGCAGCCAAGAGGGCGCGGGGGCCACAGATACGCAGTATTTT. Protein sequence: CASSQEGAGATDTQYF.

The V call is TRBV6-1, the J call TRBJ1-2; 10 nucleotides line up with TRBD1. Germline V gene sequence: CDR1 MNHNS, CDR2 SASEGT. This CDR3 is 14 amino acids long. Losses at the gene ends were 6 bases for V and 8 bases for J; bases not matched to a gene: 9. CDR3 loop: CASRRVTGGKGYTF. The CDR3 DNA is TGTGCCAGCAGGAGAGTGACAGGGGGCAAGGGCTACACCTTC.